What follows are 18 T cell receptor beta chains derived from one specimen sequenced in a study of blood T cell repertoires in COVID-19. This table comes from immunoSEQ multiplex PCR, and its TCRdb copy is limited to in-frame clones, with some not included. The sample holds hundreds of thousands of clones; about 88% are singletons and the top ten take roughly 1.4%. Source material: PBMCs or T cells enriched from blood (not recorded which). These receptors were obtained from a woman aged 18-30 years who had been exposed to COVID-19.

CDR3 DNA sequence: TGTGCCTGGAGGACGGGACAGGGATCGCAAGAGACCCAGTACTTC. Residues: CAWRTGQGSQETQYF. V is TRBV30 and J is TRBJ2-5; 9 bases match TRBD1. CDR3 length: 15 amino acids. Germline V lookup: CDR1 GTSNPN, CDR2 SVGIG (reference sequence). The ends lost 3 bases at V and 2 bases at J; junction bases unmatched: 7.

This sequence joins TRBV4-3 and TRBJ2-3; 7 bases are a match to TRBD1. Germline trimming cut 4 bases from V and 3 bases from J; bases unmatched to any gene: 4. Germline V lookup: CDR1 LGHNA, CDR2 YSLEER. This CDR3 contains 14 residues. The CDR3 reads CASSPGTATDTQYF. The CDR3 nucleotides are TGCGCCAGCAGCCCAGGGACAGCGACAGATACGCAGTATTTT.

The chain uses TRBV13 and TRBJ2-7, with TRBD2 identical over 9 bases. The germline CDR1 and CDR2 sequences are PRHDT and FYEKMQ (reference sequence). This CDR3 has 16 residues. Losses at the gene ends were 3 bases for V and 0 bases for J; bases not matched to a gene: 6. This CDR3 is CASSLLSSGDSYEQYF. CDR3 coding DNA: TGTGCCAGCAGCTTGCTTTCTAGCGGGGACTCCTACGAGCAGTACTTC.

This chain connects TRBV18 to TRBJ1-5, with 7 bases identical to TRBD1. This CDR3 is 15 amino acids long. The germline gives CDR1 KGHSH, CDR2 LQKENI. V lost 4 bases and J lost 2; bases outside the gene matches: 5. The CDR3 coding sequence is TGTGCCAGCTCACGATTCGACAGGGGCAATCAGCCCCAGCATTTT. Its translation: CASSRFDRGNQPQHF.

The rearrangement links TRBV19 to TRBJ2-1; 10 bases align to TRBD1. J lost 12 bases, V lost 5 bases, and 4 bases had no gene match. The CDR3 is 12 residues long. Germline CDR1 is LNHDA and CDR2 is SQIVND (reference sequence). The CDR3 protein is CASSVGDRGQFF. CDR3 bases: TGTGCCAGTAGTGTCGGGGACAGGGGGCAGTTCTTC.

The V gene is TRBV30, the J gene TRBJ2-3; possibly TRBD2 for D (6 bases). Deletions cut 3 bases from V and 3 bases from J, with 19 bases between. The V gene's germline CDR1 is GTSNPN and CDR2 SVGIG (reference sequence). The CDR3 contains 16 residues. The CDR3, as DNA: TGTGCCTGGAGCCTACCCGGAGGGGACCCGACAGATACGCAGTATTTT. Residues: CAWSLPGGDPTDTQYF.

This rearrangement joins TRBV6-5 to TRBJ2-7; D is undetermined. From germline, CDR1 is MNHEY and CDR2 SVGAGI. The CDR3 totals 10 residues. Trimming took off 6 bases at V and 4 bases at J, with 4 bases between the two ends. In DNA form, the CDR3 reads TGTGCCAGCAGCCCATACGAGCAGTACTTC. This gives the protein CASSPYEQYF.

The chain employs TRBV19 and TRBJ2-1; 7 bases are shared with TRBD1. J gave up 0 bases and V 3 bases, and 2 bases lay outside the gene matches. The CDR3 spans 15 residues. Per the germline V gene, CDR1 is LNHDA and CDR2 is SQIVND (reference sequence). The CDR3 region has the DNA TGTGCCAGTAGTATGACAGGGTCCTCCTACAATGAGCAGTTCTTC. This translates into CASSMTGSSYNEQFF.

J is TRBJ1-6 and V is TRBV18; D perhaps matches TRBD1 (5 bases). The CDR3 has 13 residues. Germline V gene sequence: CDR1 KGHSH, CDR2 LQKENI. Trimming removed 3 bases from V and 10 bases from J, with 10 bases in between. DNA of the CDR3: TGTGCCAGCTCACCGCAGGGTTACTCACCCCTCCACTTT. Its protein product is CASSPQGYSPLHF.

This clone has only a few counts. This rearrangement joins TRBV18 to TRBJ2-7; 11 bases map to TRBD2. The germline V gene has CDR1 KGHSH and CDR2 LQKENI. The CDR3 covers 15 residues. After removal of 1 base from V and 4 bases from J, the junction contained 3 bases not matched to a gene. The CDR3 DNA follows: TGTGCCAGCTCACCACTAGCGGGAGGGAAATACGAGCAGTACTTC. Amino acid sequence: CASSPLAGGKYEQYF. The whole variable domain, remainder taken from reference TRBV18 and TRBJ2-7, is NAGVMQNPRHLVRRRGQEARLRCSPMKGHSHVYWYRQLPEEGLKFMVYLQKENIIDESGMPKERFSAEFPKEGPSILRIQQVVRGDSAAYFCASSPLAGGKYEQYFGPGTRLTVT.

The rearrangement uses TRBV5-4 and TRBJ1-1; tentatively, D is TRBD1 (6 bases). CDR3 length: 14 amino acids. Trimming cost V 0 bases and J 5 bases, with 11 bases left between them. Germline CDR1 is SGHNT and CDR2 is YYREEE (reference sequence). CDR3 sequence: CASSLVGAGTEAFF. CDR3 in DNA: TGTGCCAGCAGCTTGGTGGGGGCGGGTACTGAAGCTTTCTTT.

The rearrangement links TRBV10-3 to TRBJ1-2; 9 bases match TRBD1. V gave up 2 bases and J gave up 8 bases; unmatched junction bases: 21. Looked up from germline, CDR1 is ENHRY and CDR2 is SYGVKD. CDR3 length: 19 residues. The CDR3 sequence: CAISEPGVKQGARSVGYTF. CDR3 DNA sequence: TGTGCCATCAGTGAGCCCGGGGTTAAACAGGGGGCGCGTTCGGTCGGCTACACCTTC.

The chain carries TRBV19 and TRBJ1-5; D is uncertain. V dropped 8 bases and J dropped 0 bases, with 14 bases sitting between them. The CDR3 has 15 residues. Germline V lookup: CDR1 LNHDA, CDR2 SQIVND (reference sequence). This chain's CDR3 is CASETTSYSNQPQHF. CDR3 sequence (DNA): TGTGCCAGTGAAACGACAAGTTATAGCAATCAGCCCCAGCATTTT.

J is TRBJ2-6 and V is TRBV7-2, with a weak D call TRBD1 (5 bases). Germline CDR1 SGHTA, CDR2 FQGNSA. The CDR3 sequence is 15 residues long. The ends were cut back, 5 bases at V and 3 bases at J, with 11 bases in the middle. The CDR3 spells CASSHTGIGANVLTF. Here the CDR3 DNA reads TGTGCCAGCAGCCATACAGGAATTGGGGCCAACGTCCTGACTTTC.

This CDR3 is CASRETGSPQHF. CDR3 nucleotide sequence: TGTGCCAGCAGAGAGACAGGAAGCCCCCAGCATTTT. This chain uses TRBV12-3 or TRBV12-4 with TRBJ1-5; tentatively, D is TRBD1 (6 bases). V lost 6 bases to trimming and J lost 10 bases, with 13 bases between them. The CDR3 length is 12 residues.

CDR3 bases: TGTGCCAGCAGTCAACGGACAGGTTGGAGGGATGGCTACACCTTC. It yields the protein CASSQRTGWRDGYTF. V gene TRBV6-5 combines with J gene TRBJ1-2, with 7 bases fitting TRBD1. Germline V lookup: CDR1 MNHEY, CDR2 SVGAGI. V lost 5 bases to trimming and J lost 6 bases; unmatched junction nucleotides: 12. CDR3 length: 15 residues.

The chain combines TRBV29-1 with TRBJ2-3; 11 nucleotides match TRBD1. The CDR3 is 15 amino acids. Trimming removed 2 bases from V and 4 bases from J; junction bases left unmatched: 5. Germline V CDR1 and CDR2: SQVTM, ANQGSEA. CDR3: CSVEQWDRGADTQYF. Written as DNA, the CDR3 is TGCAGCGTTGAACAGTGGGACAGGGGGGCAGATACGCAGTATTTT.

In nucleotides, the CDR3 is TGTGCCAGCAGCTTAGGGGACAGGGATCACACTGAAGCTTTCTTT. Translating gives CASSLGDRDHTEAFF. The rearrangement links TRBV11-3 to TRBJ1-1; 9 bases agree with TRBD1. There are 15 residues in the CDR3. Germline-derived CDR1 and CDR2 are SGHNT and YENEEA. The trim removed 1 base at V and 3 bases at J, leaving 3 bases unmatched.